Below, 9 T cell receptor beta chains from the same sample are listed, as sequenced in a study of T-cell reconstitution after alpha-beta-depleted transplantation in children. Unique molecular identifiers were built into the TCRbeta library. TCRdb ran MiXCR on the PCR reads and lists one entry per CDR3 protein. The sample yields 450,000 to 550,000 distinct CDR3 sequences, more than 9.5% seen once. The sequencing used PBMCs, mostly from graft donor cells, collected 180 days after TCRalphabeta/CD19-depleted stem cell transplant. These receptors originate from a female patient younger than 10 who had a stem cell transplant for aplastic anemia, so the T cells may come from the graft donor.

The chain uses TRBV21-1 and TRBJ2-5; the tabulated D call, TRBD1, remains unverified against the DNA. TRBV21-1 is an annotated pseudogene. CDR3 size: 15 residues. CDR3: CASSSHRGFQETQYF. CDR3 in DNA: TGTGCCAGCAGCTCGCACAGGGGGTTCCAAGAGACCCAGTACTTC.

The rearrangement uses TRBV24-1 and TRBJ2-7, with D hard to call. The CDR3 contains 15 residues. CDR1 KGHDR and CDR2 SFDVKD come from the germline V gene. The V gene lost 0 bases and the J gene lost 4 bases, with 12 bases spanning the gap. CDR3 in DNA: TGTGCCACCAGTGATTTGGCCGGATACCCTTACGAGCAGTACTTC. It yields the protein CATSDLAGYPYEQYF.

The CDR3 DNA follows: TGTGCCAGCGGAAGCGGGCCAGGGAGCACAGATACGCAGTATTTT. Translation gives CASGSGPGSTDTQYF. This chain links TRBV18 with TRBJ2-3; D possibly corresponds to TRBD2 (6 bases). The CDR3 consists of 15 residues. V was clipped by 8 bases and J by 0 bases, with 15 bases between them. CDR1 and CDR2 (germline): KGHSH, LQKENI.

This clonotype appeared a few times. The chain has TRBV6-2 or TRBV6-3 and TRBJ1-5, with no clear D. V gave up 6 bases and J gave up 0 bases, with 21 bases separating them. Germline V gives CDR1 MNHEY, CDR2 SVGEGT. This CDR3 has 18 residues. The chain's CDR3 is CASSRPRALTYSNQPQHF. The DNA for the CDR3 is TGTGCCAGCAGCCGACCCCGGGCCCTCACTTATAGCAATCAGCCCCAGCATTTT.

V gene TRBV7-2 combines with J gene TRBJ2-4; TRBD2 agrees at 7 bases. V shed 2 bases and J 6 bases; nucleotides not matched to a gene: 4. The germline CDR1 and CDR2 sequences are SGHTA and FQGNSA. CDR3 length equals 14 residues. The DNA of the CDR3 is TGTGCCAGCAGCTTAAAGTGGGGGGGAAACATTCAGTACTTC. This sequence encodes CASSLKWGGNIQYF.

Only a few counts were recorded for this clonotype. The chain links TRBV6-5 to TRBJ1-1; no firm D call. V lost 2 bases, J lost 1 base, and 11 bases lay in between. CDR1 is MNHEY and CDR2 is SVGAGI in the germline V gene. CDR3 length equals 15 residues. The DNA of the CDR3 is TGTGCCAGCAGTTACGAAGGCGGATCGAACACTGAAGCTTTCTTT. Its protein product is CASSYEGGSNTEAFF.

This clonotype was detected a few times. The chain uses TRBV5-1 and TRBJ1-5; 8 nucleotides agree with TRBD1. The germline V gene has CDR1 SGHRS and CDR2 YFSETQ. The CDR3 consists of 15 residues. Trimming took 4 bases from V and 3 from J; bases not matched to a gene: 6. The CDR3 region is CASSIGQGDNQPQHF. The CDR3 coding sequence is TGCGCCAGCAGCATCGGACAGGGTGACAATCAGCCCCAGCATTTT.

In its sample, this clonotype was seen a few times. The gene calls are TRBV7-2 and TRBJ2-1; 8 bases are a match to TRBD1. Looked up from germline, CDR1 is SGHTA and CDR2 is FQGNSA. The CDR3 sequence is 15 residues long. The J segment lost 8 bases and the V segment lost 3 bases, leaving 9 bases of the junction unmatched. This CDR3 is CASSFQDRVVDEQFF. CDR3 nucleotides: TGTGCCAGCAGCTTCCAGGACAGGGTGGTCGATGAGCAGTTCTTC.

The genes are TRBV7-6 and TRBJ2-2; 7 bases are shared with TRBD2. The trim removed 5 bases at V and 1 base at J, leaving 7 bases unmatched. CDR3 length equals 16 residues. Germline assignment: CDR1 SGHVS and CDR2 FNYEAQ. CDR3 residues: CASSQRPSGNTGELFF. The CDR3 nucleotides read TGTGCCAGCAGCCAGAGGCCTAGCGGGAACACCGGGGAGCTGTTTTTT.